This T cell receptor beta chain was sequenced during a study of blood T cell repertoires in COVID-19. The overall study: The origin of the acute and convalescent COVID-19 samples was the United States, Italy and Spain.

The table came from immunoSEQ multiplex PCR; TCRdb's copy has only in-frame clones and leaves some out. The table has approximately 97,000 clones, 85% to 90% seen once. Regarding this clone: Other DNA sequences in this specimen translate into the identical CDR3.

Germline values: CDR1 SGHVS, CDR2 FQNEAQ. This CDR3 is built from 14 residues. V was trimmed by 5 bases and J by 4 bases, leaving 14 bases between them. The chain joins TRBV7-8 to TRBJ2-5; D unclear. The sequenced sample consisted of peripheral blood. This receptor was identified in a man in his forties or fifties with active or convalescent COVID-19. The CDR3 nucleotides read TGTGCCAGCAGCCTCGGTGGGCGCAGAGAGACCCAGTACTTC. Translation gives CASSLGGRRETQYF.